These 2 T cell receptor beta chains came from one sample sequenced in a study of T cell repertoires in cytomegalovirus infection. TCRdb re-called the reads with MiXCR, one entry per CDR3 protein. The table records about 470,000 distinct CDR3 sequences, roughly 46% of them present only once. The antigens these receptors bind are not known. The material was cultured PBMCs, obtained from culture after CMV antigen stimulation. The receptors were gathered from a human donor in good health (CMV status not recorded). Some clones in this sample may be carry-over from other donors' samples.

V and J are TRBV7-6 and TRBJ2-1; the D is unclear. Per the germline V gene, CDR1 is SGHVS and CDR2 is FNYEAQ. V was pared by 2 bases and J by 4 bases, with 15 bases between. This CDR3 is 16 amino acids long. The CDR3 protein is CASSLSPPPVYNEQFF. The CDR3 bases are TGTGCCAGCAGCTTATCCCCCCCCCCAGTATACAATGAGCAGTTCTTC.

The rearrangement links TRBV11-1 to TRBJ2-7; 7 positions match TRBD1. Germline CDR1 is SGHAT and CDR2 is FQDESV (reference sequence). The CDR3 consists of 14 residues. V was clipped by 4 bases and J by 7 bases; unmatched bases: 10. CDR3 sequence (DNA): TGTGCCAGCAGCTCCCGACAGGGAAGGGGAGAGCAGTACTTC. This gives the protein CASSSRQGRGEQYF.